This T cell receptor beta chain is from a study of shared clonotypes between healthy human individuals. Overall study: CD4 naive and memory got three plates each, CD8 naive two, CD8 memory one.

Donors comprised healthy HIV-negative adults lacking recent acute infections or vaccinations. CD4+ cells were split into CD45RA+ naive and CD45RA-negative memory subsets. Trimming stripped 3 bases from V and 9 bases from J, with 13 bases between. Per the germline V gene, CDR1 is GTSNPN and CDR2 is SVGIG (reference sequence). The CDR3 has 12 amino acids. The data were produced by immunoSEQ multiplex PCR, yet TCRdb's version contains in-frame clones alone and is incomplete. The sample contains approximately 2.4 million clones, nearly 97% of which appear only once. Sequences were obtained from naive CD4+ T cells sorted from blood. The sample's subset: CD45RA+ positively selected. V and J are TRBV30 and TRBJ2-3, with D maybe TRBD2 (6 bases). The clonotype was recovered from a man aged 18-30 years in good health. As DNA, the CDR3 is TGTGCCTGGAGAACGGGACTCTGGACGCAGTATTTT. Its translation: CAWRTGLWTQYF. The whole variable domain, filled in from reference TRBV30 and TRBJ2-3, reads SQTIHQWPATLVQPVGSPLSLECTVEGTSNPNLYWYRQAAGRGLQLLFYSVGIGQISSEVPQNLSASRPQDRQFILSSKKLLLSDSGFYLCAWRTGLWTQYFGPGTRLTVL.